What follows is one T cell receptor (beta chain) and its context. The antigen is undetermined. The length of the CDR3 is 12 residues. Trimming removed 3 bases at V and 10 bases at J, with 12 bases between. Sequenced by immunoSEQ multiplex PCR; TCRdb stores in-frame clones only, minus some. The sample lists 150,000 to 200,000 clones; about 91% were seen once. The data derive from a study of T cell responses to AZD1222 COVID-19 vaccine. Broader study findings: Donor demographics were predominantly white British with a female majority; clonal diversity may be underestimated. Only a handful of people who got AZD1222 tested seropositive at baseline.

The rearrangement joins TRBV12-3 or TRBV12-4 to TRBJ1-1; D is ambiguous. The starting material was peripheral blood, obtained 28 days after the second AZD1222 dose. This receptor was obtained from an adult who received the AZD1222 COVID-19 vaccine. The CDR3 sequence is CASSFDERAAFF. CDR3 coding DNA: TGTGCCAGCAGTTTTGACGAAAGGGCAGCTTTCTTT.